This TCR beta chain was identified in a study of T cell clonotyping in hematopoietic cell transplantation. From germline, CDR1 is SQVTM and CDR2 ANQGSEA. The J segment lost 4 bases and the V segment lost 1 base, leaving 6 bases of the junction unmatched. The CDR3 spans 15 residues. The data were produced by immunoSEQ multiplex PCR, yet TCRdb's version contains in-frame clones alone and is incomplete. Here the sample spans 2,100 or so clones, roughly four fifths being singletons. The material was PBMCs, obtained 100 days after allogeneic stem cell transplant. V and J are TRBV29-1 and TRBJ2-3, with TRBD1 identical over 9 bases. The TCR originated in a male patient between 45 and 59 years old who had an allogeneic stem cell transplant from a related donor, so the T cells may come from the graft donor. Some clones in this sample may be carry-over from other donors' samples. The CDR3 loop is CSVEVWDRDPDTQYF. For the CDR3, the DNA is TGCAGCGTTGAAGTTTGGGACAGGGACCCAGATACGCAGTATTTT.